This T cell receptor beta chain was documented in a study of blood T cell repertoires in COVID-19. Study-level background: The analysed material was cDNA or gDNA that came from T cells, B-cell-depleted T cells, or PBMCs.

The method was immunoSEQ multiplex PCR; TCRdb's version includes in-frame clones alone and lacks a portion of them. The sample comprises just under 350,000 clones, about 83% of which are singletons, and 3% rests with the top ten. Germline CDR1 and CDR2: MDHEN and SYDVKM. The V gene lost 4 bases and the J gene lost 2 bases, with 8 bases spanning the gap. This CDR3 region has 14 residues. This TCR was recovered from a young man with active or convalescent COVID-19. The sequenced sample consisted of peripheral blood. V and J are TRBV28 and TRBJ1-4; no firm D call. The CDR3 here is CASSSAGTNEKLFF. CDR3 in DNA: TGTGCCAGCAGTTCAGCAGGTACTAATGAAAAACTGTTTTTT.